The rows below give T cell receptor beta chains drawn from one sample of a study of prognosis after radiotherapy for stage I lung cancer. TCRdb re-called the multiplex PCR reads with MiXCR, one entry per CDR3 protein. Of fewer than 20,000 distinct CDR3 sequences listed, roughly 55% are singletons. Material: PBMCs, obtained before or after stereotactic body radiation therapy (not recorded which). The receptors were gathered from a donor aged 50 or older with non-small cell lung cancer. The CDR3 runs from the conserved cysteine through the conserved F or W. D genes are given only for firm matches. Clone size is shown for a subset of rows, as once, few, many or a class of expanded clone.

d_gene,abundance,j_gene,v_gene,CDR3nt,CDR3aa
.,.,TRBJ2-1,TRBV3-1,TGTGCCAGCAGCCAAGGGTGGGATCCTCTCAATGAGCAGTTCTTC,CASSQGWDPLNEQFF
.,many,TRBJ2-2,TRBV7-6,TGTGCCAGCAGCTTAGCGGCGAACACCGGGGAGCTGTTTTTT,CASSLAANTGELFF
.,medium-sized,TRBJ1-2,TRBV28,TGTGCCAGCAGCCCCCTAACAGGTGGCTACACCTTC,CASSPLTGGYTF
.,medium-sized,TRBJ1-3,TRBV20-1,TGCAGTGCTAGAACAGGCCAGAACACCATATATTTT,CSARTGQNTIYF
.,.,TRBJ1-2,TRBV11-2,TGTGCCAGCAGCTTAGTCGGCCGCGCTAACTATGGCTACACCTTC,CASSLVGRANYGYTF
.,many,TRBJ2-1,TRBV18,TGTGCCAGCTCACCTTTAGCGGCGGAAATATACAATGAGCAGTTCTTC,CASSPLAAEIYNEQFF
.,many,TRBJ1-6,TRBV6-4,TGTGCCAGCAGTGAGGCAAATAATTCACCCCTCCACTTT,CASSEANNSPLHF
TRBD1,medium-sized,TRBJ1-5,TRBV19,TGTGCCAGTAGAGGGGGCCTCGAGCAGCATTTT,CASRGGLEQHF
.,medium-sized,TRBJ2-7,TRBV28,TGTGCCAGCAGTTTAGAAGCAGCGGGTGGCGTAGTGCAGTACTTC,CASSLEAAGGVVQYF
.,many,TRBJ1-4,TRBV4-1,TGCGCCAGCAGCCAAGATGGGACCCAAAGGGAAAAACTGTTTTTT,CASSQDGTQREKLFF
.,.,TRBJ2-7,TRBV7-9,TGTGCCAGCAGCCCCGTCGGCGGCGAGCAGTACTTC,CASSPVGGEQYF
TRBD2,medium-sized,TRBJ2-1,TRBV10-3,TGTGCCATCAGCCCAGCGGGAGACTACAATGAGCAGTTCTTC,CAISPAGDYNEQFF
TRBD2,many,TRBJ2-1,TRBV4-1,TGCGCCAGCAGCCAAGTCCCGACTAGCGTTCGTGATGAGCAGTTCTTC,CASSQVPTSVRDEQFF
.,.,TRBJ1-1,TRBV12-3/TRBV12-4,TGTGCCAGCAGTTTACAGGCAGGGACTGAAGCTTTCTTT,CASSLQAGTEAFF
.,many,TRBJ1-2,TRBV29-1,TGCAGCGTTGATAATCGGTGGCTGGTCGATGGCTACACCTTC,CSVDNRWLVDGYTF
TRBD1,many,TRBJ1-5,TRBV12-3/TRBV12-4,TGTGCCAGCAGCAGAGGAGGGACAGGGGGCGCAGGGAGGCAGCCCCAGCATTTT,CASSRGGTGGAGRQPQHF
.,.,TRBJ2-7,TRBV6-2/TRBV6-3,TGTGCCAGCAGTGAACTCCGACAGAGTAGTTTCTCCTACGAGCAGTACTTC,CASSELRQSSFSYEQYF
.,.,TRBJ1-2,TRBV7-2,TGTGCCAGCAGCTTAGTGGAGACAGGAGACTATGGCTACACCTTC,CASSLVETGDYGYTF
TRBD2,many,TRBJ2-3,TRBV19,TGTGCCAGTAGTAAAGGTGACCTAGCGGGAGTAAATACGCAGTATTTT,CASSKGDLAGVNTQYF
.,many,TRBJ1-5,TRBV6-1,TGTGCCAGCAGTGAGGGGTCCGGGGGCGCCCAGCCCCAGCATTTT,CASSEGSGGAQPQHF
TRBD2,.,TRBJ2-3,TRBV4-1,TGCGCCAGCAGCGCCCGCCTACTAGCGGGAGCCCTATATACGCAGTATTTT,CASSARLLAGALYTQYF
TRBD1,.,TRBJ2-7,TRBV6-2/TRBV6-3,TGTGCCAGCAGTGACCTTAGGACAGGGGTCTGGGAGCAGTACTTC,CASSDLRTGVWEQYF
TRBD1,many,TRBJ1-1,TRBV28,TGTGCCAGCAGTTTAAGAACAGGGGGAGGATCCACTGAAGCTTTCTTT,CASSLRTGGGSTEAFF
.,.,TRBJ2-1,TRBV6-1,TGTGCCAGCAGTGAACACGGGAGTTCCTACAATGAGCAGTTCTTC,CASSEHGSSYNEQFF
.,.,TRBJ2-7,TRBV30,TGTGCCTGGACAGACCCAGGCTGGGAGCAGTACTTC,CAWTDPGWEQYF
TRBD2,.,TRBJ2-7,TRBV7-9,TGCGCCAGCATCTTACTCGGACTAGCGGGGCGGAAGGAGCAGTACTTC,CASILLGLAGRKEQYF
.,many,TRBJ2-2,TRBV7-9,TGTGCCAGCAGCTTAGAAACCCTCACCGGGGAGCTGTTTTTT,CASSLETLTGELFF
.,medium-sized,TRBJ2-7,TRBV6-1,TGTGCCAGCAGCCCTGGGGGAATTTACGAGCAGTACTTC,CASSPGGIYEQYF
.,.,TRBJ2-7,TRBV9,TGTGCCAGCAGTGGAGACGACTACGAGCAGTACTTC,CASSGDDYEQYF
.,.,TRBJ2-2,TRBV6-1,TGTGCCAGCAGTGAAGCATGGCGAGCCGGGGAGCTGTTTTTT,CASSEAWRAGELFF
.,.,TRBJ1-2,TRBV28,TGTGCCAACACCCATCAACAGGGAGCCCGCTATGGCTACACCTTC,CANTHQQGARYGYTF
.,many,TRBJ1-1,TRBV12-3/TRBV12-4,TGTGCCAGCAGTTTATCCGGGCCCACTGAAGCTTTCTTT,CASSLSGPTEAFF
.,many,TRBJ2-7,TRBV5-4,TGTGCCAGCAGCTTGGGAGGAACAGGGGGGGAAAAGCAGTACTTC,CASSLGGTGGEKQYF
.,.,TRBJ1-2,TRBV24-1,TGTGCCACCAGTGACCCCGGGGAGGAAGTGAGCTACACCTTC,CATSDPGEEVSYTF
.,.,TRBJ2-2,TRBV5-1,TGCGCCAGCAGCTTACTAGCGAACACCGGGGAGCTGTTTTTT,CASSLLANTGELFF
TRBD1,.,TRBJ2-1,TRBV12-3/TRBV12-4,TGTGCCAGCAGTTCCAGGGAAGGGACAGGTTACAATGAGCAGTTCTTC,CASSSREGTGYNEQFF
.,.,TRBJ2-1,TRBV20-1,TGCAGTGCTAGCCGAGGGCCGAATGAGCAGTTCTTC,CSASRGPNEQFF
TRBD1,medium-sized,TRBJ1-6,TRBV30,TGTGCCTGCCTCAAACGGGACAGGGCGGGCTCACCCCTCCACTTT,CACLKRDRAGSPLHF
TRBD2,many,TRBJ2-6,TRBV5-6,TGTGCCAGCAGCTGGACTAGGTCCTCTGGGGCCAACGTCCTGACTTTC,CASSWTRSSGANVLTF
TRBD2,medium-sized,TRBJ2-1,TRBV30,TGTGCCTGGAGTGCGATAGCGGGAGGGTACAATGAGCAGTTCTTC,CAWSAIAGGYNEQFF
TRBD2,.,TRBJ2-1,TRBV3-1,TGTGCCAGCAGCCAAGCCGGGACTAGTTGGTACAATGAGCAGTTCTTC,CASSQAGTSWYNEQFF
TRBD2,.,TRBJ2-1,TRBV7-7,TGTGCTAGCAGATTAGGAATAGCGGGGAACAATGAGCAGTTCTTC,CASRLGIAGNNEQFF
TRBD1,.,TRBJ2-1,TRBV28,TGTGCCAGCAGCAAGCGACAGGGAAGCTACAATGAGCAGTTCTTC,CASSKRQGSYNEQFF
.,.,TRBJ1-1,TRBV12-3/TRBV12-4,TGTGCCAGCATCCACAGGATATTAAGTCCTGAAGCTTTCTTT,CASIHRILSPEAFF
.,many,TRBJ2-5,TRBV20-1,TGCAGTGCATCAGGGGCGGACCAAGAGACCCAGTACTTC,CSASGADQETQYF
.,.,TRBJ1-2,TRBV3-1,TGTGCCAGCAGCCTCGGACAGTATGGCTACACCTTC,CASSLGQYGYTF
.,once,TRBJ2-5,TRBV5-1,TGCGCCAGCAAAATCACAGACCAAGAGACCCAGTACTTC,CASKITDQETQYF
.,.,TRBJ2-2,TRBV11-3,TGTGCCAGCAGCTTAGCTCGGAGTGACACCGGGGAGCTGTTTTTT,CASSLARSDTGELFF
TRBD2,once,TRBJ2-7,TRBV27,TGTGCCAGCAGGGCCGGGACTAGCGGCCCCTACGAGCAGTACTTC,CASRAGTSGPYEQYF
.,.,TRBJ1-4,TRBV20-1,TGCAGTGCTAGTCCAGATAATGAAAAACTGTTTTTT,CSASPDNEKLFF
.,.,TRBJ2-2,TRBV7-3,TGTGCCAGCAGCCCAGGGGCGGGTATGGCCGGGGAGCTGCTTTTT,CASSPGAGMAGELLF
.,many,TRBJ1-4,TRBV2,TGTGCCAGCAGACAGCCTAATAATGAAAAACTGTTTTTT,CASRQPNNEKLFF
.,.,TRBJ2-7,TRBV20-1,TGCATCCCACGTAAGGCAGGTTACTCCTACGAGCAGTACTTC,CIPRKAGYSYEQYF
TRBD1,many,TRBJ2-1,TRBV4-2,TGTGCCAGCAGCCAAGAAGTATCAGGGGGCGCCTACAATGAGCAGTTCTTC,CASSQEVSGGAYNEQFF
.,many,TRBJ2-3,TRBV30,TGTGCCTGGAGTCTTCGAACAGATACGCAGTATTTT,CAWSLRTDTQYF
.,many,TRBJ1-6,TRBV10-2,TGCGCCAGCAGCACAGCCCTTGGATCACCCCTCCACTTT,CASSTALGSPLHF
.,few,TRBJ1-5,TRBV6-2/TRBV6-3,TGTGCCAGCAGTTATGACCCAGGTGATCAGCCCCAGCATTTT,CASSYDPGDQPQHF
.,.,TRBJ2-5,TRBV6-2/TRBV6-3,TGTGCCAGCAGTGAAGCGATGTCCCAAGAGACCCAGTACTTC,CASSEAMSQETQYF
TRBD2,.,TRBJ2-1,TRBV11-1,TGTGCCAGCAGCTTAGCTCCGGGACTAGTTAATGAGCAGTTCTTC,CASSLAPGLVNEQFF
.,.,TRBJ1-1,TRBV6-1,TGTGCCAGCAGACCTACTGGGGGTAAAACTGAAGCTTTCTTT,CASRPTGGKTEAFF